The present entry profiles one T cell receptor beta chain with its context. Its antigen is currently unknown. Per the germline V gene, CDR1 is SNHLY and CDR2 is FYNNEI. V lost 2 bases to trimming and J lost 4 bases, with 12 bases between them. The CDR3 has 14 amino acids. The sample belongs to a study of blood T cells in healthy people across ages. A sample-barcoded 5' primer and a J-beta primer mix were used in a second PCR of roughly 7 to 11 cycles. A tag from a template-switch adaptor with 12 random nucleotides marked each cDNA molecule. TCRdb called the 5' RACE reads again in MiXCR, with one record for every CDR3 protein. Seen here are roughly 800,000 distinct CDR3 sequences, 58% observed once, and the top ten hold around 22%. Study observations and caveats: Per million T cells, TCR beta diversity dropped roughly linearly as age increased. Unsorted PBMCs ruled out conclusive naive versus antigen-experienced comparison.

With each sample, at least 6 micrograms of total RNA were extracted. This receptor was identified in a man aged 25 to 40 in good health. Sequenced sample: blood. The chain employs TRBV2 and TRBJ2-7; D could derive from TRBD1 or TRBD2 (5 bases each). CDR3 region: CASSEPRVAYEQYF. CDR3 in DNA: TGTGCCAGCAGTGAACCCAGGGTAGCGTACGAGCAGTACTTC.